Listed here are 27 T cell receptor beta chains from one sample, sequenced in a study of T-cell reconstitution after alpha-beta-depleted transplantation in children. TCRbeta library construction was performed incorporating unique molecular identifiers. From the PCR reads, TCRdb called clonotypes with MiXCR, one entry per CDR3 protein. The table includes roughly 120,000 distinct CDR3 sequences, about 21% detected once. The sequences come from PBMCs, mostly from graft donor cells, collected 180 days after TCRalphabeta/CD19-depleted stem cell transplant. The receptors derive from a male patient under 10 years old who had a stem cell transplant for chronic granulomatous disease, so the T cells may come from the graft donor.

The chain has TRBV5-1 and TRBJ2-3, with TRBD1 matching 9 bases. The J segment lost 1 base and the V segment lost 2 bases, leaving 17 bases of the junction unmatched. This CDR3 comprises 20 residues. Germline V gives CDR1 SGHRS, CDR2 YFSETQ. The DNA for the CDR3 is TGCGCCAGCAGCTTCCTTTTCTGGACAGGGGAGATGTGGGGCACAGATACGCAGTATTTT. Translation gives CASSFLFWTGEMWGTDTQYF. The full variable domain, its missing parts supplied by reference TRBV5-1 and TRBJ2-3, is KAGVTQTPRYLIKTRGQQVTLSCSPISGHRSVSWYQQTPGQGLQFLFEYFSETQRNKGNFPGRFSGRQFSNSRSEMNVSTLELGDSALYLCASSFLFWTGEMWGTDTQYFGPGTRLTVL.

The chain combines TRBV29-1 with TRBJ2-1; D ambiguous. This CDR3 spans 14 amino acids. Trimming cost V 6 bases and J 0 bases, with 12 bases left between them. Germline V gene lookup returns CDR1 SQVTM and CDR2 ANQGSEA. Here the CDR3 DNA reads TGCAGCGTCGAATTTAGGAGCTCCTACAATGAGCAGTTCTTC. Protein product: CSVEFRSSYNEQFF.

This chain connects TRBV5-5 to TRBJ1-4; D is undetermined. The CDR3 loop spans 14 amino acids. Deletions cut 0 bases from V and 4 bases from J, with 7 bases between. The V gene's germline CDR1 is SGHKS and CDR2 YYEKEE (reference sequence). CDR3 sequence (DNA): TGTGCCAGCAGCTTGGGAGGAAATAATGAAAAACTGTTTTTT. Encoded protein: CASSLGGNNEKLFF.

A single count supports this clonotype. The CDR3 DNA sequence: TGTGCCATGGGCCCCCAACAGGGTTATGAGCAGTTCTTC. It encodes CAMGPQQGYEQFF. J is TRBJ2-1 and V is TRBV5-3; a possible D gene is TRBD1 (6 bases). TRBV5-3 is an ORF, and what it does is uncertain. The CDR3 is 13 amino acids. V was trimmed by 9 bases and J by 8 bases, leaving 18 bases between them.

This clonotype was detected ten times or more. This chain joins TRBV27 and TRBJ2-7; D is perhaps TRBD1 or TRBD2 (5 bases each). V dropped 5 bases and J dropped 6 bases, with 11 bases sitting between them. In germline, CDR1 is MNHEY, CDR2 SMNVEV (reference sequence). The CDR3 totals 12 residues. The CDR3 is CASSGTATEQYF. The CDR3, as DNA: TGTGCCAGCAGTGGGACGGCGACCGAGCAGTACTTC.

This clonotype appeared a few times. Here the CDR3 DNA reads TGCGCCAGCAGCCTGGGGTCTCGTAGCGAGCAGTACTTC. Its translation: CASSLGSRSEQYF. J is TRBJ2-7 and V is TRBV5-1; D remains unclear. V was shortened by 4 bases and J by 6 bases, with 14 bases between the two germline ends. CDR1 is SGHRS and CDR2 is YFSETQ in the germline V gene. The CDR3 sequence is 13 residues long.

Ten or more counts support this clonotype. The CDR3: CASSLELSGLGNTEAFF. The CDR3 coding sequence is TGTGCCAGCAGTTTAGAATTATCGGGGTTGGGGAACACTGAAGCTTTCTTT. The V and J genes are TRBV12-3 or TRBV12-4 and TRBJ1-1; no clear D gene. The ends were cut back, 1 base at V and 1 base at J, with 16 bases in the middle. The length of the CDR3 is 17 residues.

The table lists this clonotype with a few counts. V is TRBV20-1 and J is TRBJ2-7; no reliable D call. The CDR3 runs 14 residues. Deletions cut 3 bases from V and 2 bases from J, with 14 bases between. The germline CDR1 and CDR2 sequences are DFQATT and SNEGSKA (reference sequence). The CDR3 region is CSARIRTATYEQYF. The CDR3 DNA is TGCAGTGCTAGGATCAGGACGGCTACCTACGAGCAGTACTTC.

The chain combines TRBV18 with TRBJ2-3; a possible D gene is TRBD1 (8 bases). CDR1 is KGHSH and CDR2 is LQKENI in the germline V gene. The CDR3 is 15 residues long. Trimming removed 2 bases from V and 4 bases from J, with 13 bases in between. The CDR3 protein is CASSPGQGGSDTQYF. The CDR3 region has the DNA TGTGCCAGCTCACCAGGACAGGGAGGGTCAGATACGCAGTATTTT.

At least ten counts were recorded for this clonotype. This rearrangement joins TRBV20-1 to TRBJ2-5; the D gene could be TRBD1 or TRBD2 (5 bases each). This CDR3 region has 12 residues. Germline CDR1 is DFQATT and CDR2 is SNEGSKA (reference sequence). V was trimmed by 6 bases and J by 5 bases, leaving 13 bases between them. The CDR3 bases are TGCAGTGCCTCCACGGGGCGGGAGACCCAGTACTTC. As protein: CSASTGRETQYF.

This clonotype was found many times. The chain couples TRBV5-6 to TRBJ2-1; TRBD1 might be the D (6 bases). CDR1 and CDR2 (germline): SGHDT, YYEEEE. Trimming took 4 bases from V and 7 from J, leaving 18 bases between them. The CDR3 spans 15 residues. The CDR3 coding sequence is TGTGCCAGCAGCCATGATGCCTGGACAGAGAATGAGCAGTTCTTC. It codes for CASSHDAWTENEQFF.

This clonotype was counted a few times. The rearrangement links TRBV6-5 to TRBJ2-7; D is unclear. The V gene lost 2 bases and the J gene lost 3 bases, with 11 bases spanning the gap. Per germline, CDR1 MNHEY and CDR2 SVGAGI. The CDR3 totals 14 residues. The CDR3 DNA reads as TGTGCCAGCAGTTACCCCGGGCCGGGCTACGAGCAGTACTTC. Its translation is CASSYPGPGYEQYF.

This clonotype has a handful of counts. The chain carries TRBV29-1 and TRBJ2-7; TRBD1 is a possible D gene (5 bases). The CDR3 has 13 residues. Germline V CDR1 and CDR2: SQVTM, ANQGSEA. Trimming cost V 4 bases and J 0 bases, with 10 bases left between them. The DNA for the CDR3 is TGCAGCGTTGCGCAGGGTCTCTCCTACGAGCAGTACTTC. The encoded protein is CSVAQGLSYEQYF.

This clonotype showed up many times. The chain uses TRBV12-3 or TRBV12-4 and TRBJ2-7; 9 bases are shared with TRBD1. The CDR3 is made up of 15 amino acids. V shed 6 bases, J shed 2 bases, and the junction held 8 bases outside the gene matches. CDR3 protein: CASRTGQGTTYEQYF. CDR3 sequence (DNA): TGTGCCAGCAGGACCGGACAGGGGACTACCTACGAGCAGTACTTC.

This clonotype was seen more than once but under ten times. The chain recombines TRBV20-1 with TRBJ2-2; the D is unclear. Germline CDR1 reads DFQATT; CDR2 reads SNEGSKA (reference sequence). Trimming pared 3 bases from V and 7 bases from J, leaving 9 bases between. The CDR3 is made up of 12 amino acids. This chain's CDR3 is CSARTQVGELFF. The CDR3 coding sequence is TGCAGTGCTAGGACCCAGGTCGGGGAGCTGTTTTTT.

The table lists this clonotype with many counts. This chain connects TRBV5-1 to TRBJ2-1, with 10 bases aligning to TRBD1. Germline trimming cut 4 bases from V and 9 bases from J; bases unmatched to any gene: 1. Germline V gene lookup returns CDR1 SGHRS and CDR2 YFSETQ. The CDR3 covers 12 residues. The CDR3 DNA reads as TGCGCCAGCAGCAGACAGGGGGCTGAGCAGTTCTTC. This encodes CASSRQGAEQFF.

The chain uses TRBV12-3 or TRBV12-4 and TRBJ2-5; the D is unclear. Trimming left V 1 base short and J 0 bases short, with 6 bases between. The length of the CDR3 is 14 residues. The CDR3 loop is CASSLGSYQETQYF. The CDR3 DNA follows: TGTGCCAGCAGTTTAGGGTCGTACCAAGAGACCCAGTACTTC.

This clonotype was seen a handful of times. V usage is TRBV12-3 or TRBV12-4 and J usage is TRBJ2-6, with 7 bases aligning to TRBD2. The V segment lost 2 bases and the J segment 0 bases; nucleotides outside the gene matches: 4. The CDR3 consists of 17 residues. The CDR3 is CASSLSLADSGANVLTF. The CDR3, as DNA: TGTGCCAGCAGTTTATCTCTAGCGGACTCTGGGGCCAACGTCCTGACTTTC.

This clonotype was counted at least ten times. V and J are TRBV12-3 or TRBV12-4 and TRBJ1-6, with unresolved D. The CDR3 extends over 11 amino acids. V lost 5 bases, J lost 15 bases, and 11 bases lay in between. CDR3 sequence: CASSTGRDLHF. CDR3 DNA sequence: TGTGCCAGCAGTACCGGGAGAGACCTCCACTTT.

This clonotype was found a few times. V and J are TRBV10-3 and TRBJ1-2, with D unclear. Germline CDR1 reads ENHRY; CDR2 reads SYGVKD. The CDR3 sequence is 14 residues long. V was clipped by 6 bases and J by 1 base, with 12 bases between them. CDR3 in DNA: TGTGCCATCAGCATGGACGGTTTTAACTATGGCTACACCTTC. Protein sequence: CAISMDGFNYGYTF.

This clonotype has a handful of counts. The chain links TRBV27 to TRBJ1-1; 7 positions agree with TRBD1. Germline V gene lookup returns CDR1 MNHEY and CDR2 SMNVEV (reference sequence). This CDR3 has 17 residues. With 5 bases clipped from V and 1 base from J, the junction kept 13 bases outside the gene matches. This CDR3 is CASSHRQGKGSNTEAFF. DNA of the CDR3: TGTGCCAGCAGTCATCGACAGGGAAAGGGGTCGAACACTGAAGCTTTCTTT.

This chain joins TRBV29-1 and TRBJ2-5; 7 bases align to TRBD2. This CDR3 spans 14 amino acids. V lost 6 bases to trimming and J lost 3 bases; unmatched junction nucleotides: 10. Germline assignment: CDR1 SQVTM and CDR2 ANQGSEA. This chain's CDR3 is CSVSKTGTKETQYF. For the CDR3, the DNA is TGCAGCGTCAGTAAGACCGGGACTAAAGAGACCCAGTACTTC.

The CDR3 DNA is TGTGCCAGCAGTTTACTGACATCCGATGGCTACACCTTC. It encodes CASSLLTSDGYTF. The chain recombines TRBV12-3 or TRBV12-4 with TRBJ1-2; D is unclear. The CDR3 is made up of 13 amino acids. V dropped 2 bases and J dropped 6 bases, with 10 bases sitting between them.

There are many counts of this clonotype. The rearrangement joins TRBV20-1 to TRBJ2-5; D is uncertain. Germline V gene sequence: CDR1 DFQATT, CDR2 SNEGSKA (reference sequence). The CDR3 runs to 12 residues. Trimming left V 4 bases short and J 4 bases short, with 10 bases between. The chain's CDR3 is CSANLVGETQYF. The CDR3, as DNA: TGCAGTGCTAACCTAGTAGGAGAGACCCAGTACTTC.

This clonotype was found many times. The chain is built from TRBV20-1 and TRBJ2-3; 14 bases are shared with TRBD2. The CDR3 has 16 residues. CDR1 DFQATT and CDR2 SNEGSKA come from the germline V gene (reference sequence). Here the CDR3 reads CRPGTSGSQRTDTQYF. The CDR3 bases are TGCAGGCCCGGGACTAGCGGGAGTCAGCGCACAGATACGCAGTATTTT.

This clonotype was counted ten times or more. The chain uses TRBV20-1 and TRBJ1-1; D is uncertain. The V gene lost 0 bases and the J gene lost 0 bases, with 11 bases spanning the gap. The CDR3 is 15 amino acids. Germline-derived CDR1 and CDR2 are DFQATT and SNEGSKA (reference sequence). The CDR3 region is CSARDIRALNTEAFF. The CDR3 nucleotides read TGCAGTGCTAGAGATATCCGGGCCCTGAACACTGAAGCTTTCTTT.

This clonotype was observed many times. CDR3 sequence (DNA): TGTGCCAGCAGCTTAGGAAACGGGAACAATCAGCCCCAGCATTTT. Protein sequence: CASSLGNGNNQPQHF. The chain recombines TRBV7-9 with TRBJ1-5; D unclear. The CDR3 sequence is 15 residues long. The germline V gene encodes CDR1 SEHNR and CDR2 FQNEAQ (reference sequence). V lost 1 base and J 3 bases, leaving 10 bases between the germline ends.